These T cell receptor beta chains were read from a single sample in a study of blood T cell repertoires in COVID-19. Profiling relied on immunoSEQ multiplex PCR, and the TCRdb table lists in-frame clones only, not all of them. The repertoire holds 160,000 or so clones, with 70% to 85% as singletons. Sample: PBMCs or T cells enriched from blood (not recorded which). Receptor source: a man aged 45 to 65 who had recovered from COVID-19. CDR3s include the opening cysteine and the closing phenylalanine or tryptophan. D genes are given only for firm matches. Clone size is shown for a subset of rows, as once, few, many or a class of expanded clone.

TRBV11-3	TRBD1	.	TRBJ2-2	TGTGCCAGCAGCCGGGACAGGGGGTCGACCGGGGAGCTGTTTTTT	CASSRDRGSTGELFF
TRBV12-5	TRBD1	once	TRBJ1-1	TGTGCTAGTGGTTTGGGGACAGGGAACACTGAAGCTTTCTTT	CASGLGTGNTEAFF
TRBV18	.	.	TRBJ2-1	TGTGCCAGCTCACCACTTAGTGGGGGGGCCTCCTACAATGAGCAGTTCTTC	CASSPLSGGASYNEQFF
TRBV30	.	.	TRBJ2-7	TGTGCCTGGAAAGACTCAAGGGCGGTAGCGCTCTACGAGCAGTACTTC	CAWKDSRAVALYEQYF
TRBV14	.	.	TRBJ1-1	TGTGCCAGCAGCCAGATACAGAGCACTGAAGCTTTCTTT	CASSQIQSTEAFF
TRBV6-5	TRBD1	few	TRBJ2-7	TGTGCCAGCAGTTCACCGGGACAGGGGGTCTACGAGCAGTACTTC	CASSSPGQGVYEQYF
TRBV11-2	TRBD1	.	TRBJ1-6	TGTGCCAGCAGCCCCCCGGACAGGGATAATTCACCCCTCCACTTT	CASSPPDRDNSPLHF
TRBV12-5	.	few	TRBJ2-1	TGTGCTAGTGGTTTGGTGGGCAGGGCACCGTTCTTC	CASGLVGRAPFF
TRBV5-1	.	.	TRBJ2-1	TGCGCCAGCAGCGAAGACACTGGCAATGAGCAGTTCTTC	CASSEDTGNEQFF
TRBV11-2	TRBD1	.	TRBJ2-7	TGTGCCAGCAGCTTAGTCGCAGGGACAGGGAGATCGTACGAGCAGTACTTC	CASSLVAGTGRSYEQYF
TRBV25-1	TRBD2	.	TRBJ2-7	TGTGCCAGCAGTGAATCCCCCCCGGGGGGGGCGCCGAACGAGCAGTACTTC	CASSESPPGGAPNEQYF
TRBV19	TRBD1	.	TRBJ1-1	TGTGCCAGTAGTTTCGACAGGGGGCGAGGTGAAGCTTTCTTT	CASSFDRGRGEAFF
TRBV5-4	TRBD1	.	TRBJ1-1	TGTGCCAGCAGCGCGTACAGGGGGAACACTGAAGCTTTCTTT	CASSAYRGNTEAFF
TRBV6-2/TRBV6-3	TRBD1	.	TRBJ1-5	TGTGCCAGCAGTTACGGGACAGGGCGAACGAATCAGCCCCAGCATTTT	CASSYGTGRTNQPQHF
TRBV4-1	.	.	TRBJ1-6	TGCGCCAGCAGTCCCCGCAATAGGGAGCTCAATTCACCCCTCCACTTT	CASSPRNRELNSPLHF
TRBV4-2	TRBD1	.	TRBJ1-2	TGTGCCAGCAGCCAAGATGGGGCAGGGGGCCTAGCTGGCTACACCTTC	CASSQDGAGGLAGYTF
TRBV7-9	.	.	TRBJ1-4	TGTGCCAGCAGCCGAGTGGGGAGCAATGAAAAACTGTTTTTT	CASSRVGSNEKLFF
TRBV5-4	TRBD1	.	TRBJ1-6	TGTGCCAGCAGCACGTGGACAGGGGGGATGAATTCACCCCTCCACTTT	CASSTWTGGMNSPLHF
TRBV2	.	.	TRBJ2-2	TGTGCCAGCAGCGGCCAGGGAGGAACCGGGGAGCTGTTTTTT	CASSGQGGTGELFF
TRBV6-1	.	.	TRBJ1-2	TGTGCCAGCAGTGAACCGGGATGGGCTAACTATGGCTACACCTTC	CASSEPGWANYGYTF
TRBV18	TRBD1	.	TRBJ2-1	TGTGCCAGCTCTCCCCTCTCCACGGGACAGGGTCGGGTCAATGAGCAGTTCTTC	CASSPLSTGQGRVNEQFF
TRBV11-2	TRBD2	.	TRBJ2-3	TGTGCCAGCAGCTTTTACGCGGGACTAACAACAGATACGCAGTATTTT	CASSFYAGLTTDTQYF
TRBV18	.	.	TRBJ1-2	TGTGCCAGCTCACCAGAGATTAACTATGGCTACACCTTC	CASSPEINYGYTF
TRBV5-1	.	few	TRBJ1-1	TGCGCCAGCAGCTTGGGGGCAGCCGGCCCAGCTTTCTTT	CASSLGAAGPAFF
TRBV7-2	.	.	TRBJ1-2	TGTGCCAGCAGCCAAAGGACAAATCGTAACTATGGCTACACCTTC	CASSQRTNRNYGYTF
TRBV29-1	.	.	TRBJ1-1	TGCAGCGGGCGGGAGGGCCGGAACACTGAAGCTTTCTTT	CSGREGRNTEAFF
TRBV6-5	TRBD1	.	TRBJ1-6	TGTGCCAGCAGCCCGACAGGGGGCACTTCACCCCTCCACTTT	CASSPTGGTSPLHF
TRBV3-1/TRBV3-2	.	.	TRBJ1-1	TGTGCCAGCAGCCTAGGAGGAGGGGCCACTGAAGCTTTCTTT	CASSLGGGATEAFF
TRBV18	TRBD2	.	TRBJ2-5	TGTGCCAGCTCACAGAACCGGGGGGGGCAAGAGACCCAGTACTTC	CASSQNRGGQETQYF
TRBV6-4	.	.	TRBJ2-1	TGTGCCAGCAGTGAGGGAGCAAGCTCCTACAATGAGCAGTTCTTC	CASSEGASSYNEQFF
TRBV3-1/TRBV3-2	.	.	TRBJ1-3	TGTGCCAGCAGCCTGACAAACGGAAACACCATATATTTT	CASSLTNGNTIYF
TRBV3-1/TRBV3-2	.	.	TRBJ2-7	TGTGCCAGCAGCCCTCGGGGCCGACAGGCCCACGAGCAGTACTTC	CASSPRGRQAHEQYF
TRBV29-1	TRBD1	.	TRBJ1-5	TGCAGCGTTGGGACAGGTCAAATCGGGCAGCCCCAGCATTTT	CSVGTGQIGQPQHF
TRBV11-3	.	.	TRBJ2-1	TGTGCCAGCAGCCCAGGGGGGAACAATGAGCAGTTCTTC	CASSPGGNNEQFF
TRBV27	.	.	TRBJ1-5	TGTGCCAGCAGACCGGGGGTTTGGGCAAATCAGCCCCAGCATTTT	CASRPGVWANQPQHF
TRBV5-1	TRBD1	.	TRBJ2-5	TGCGCCAGCAGCGTGGACAGGGTCGGGCAAGAGACCCAGTACTTC	CASSVDRVGQETQYF
TRBV5-5	TRBD1	few	TRBJ2-1	TGTGCCAGCAGCCGCAGGACAGGGGGCGTGGGGAATGAGCAGTTCTTC	CASSRRTGGVGNEQFF
TRBV27	.	.	TRBJ1-6	TGTGCCAGCAGTTCGGTACAGGGTTTGAATAATTCACCCCTCCACTTT	CASSSVQGLNNSPLHF
TRBV3-1/TRBV3-2	.	.	TRBJ1-2	TGTGCCAGCAGCCAAGAGGGGGGCTATGGCTACACCTTC	CASSQEGGYGYTF
TRBV11-2	.	.	TRBJ1-2	TGTGCCAGCAGCTCCGGGACAACTAACTATGGCTACACCTTC	CASSSGTTNYGYTF
TRBV4-2	.	once	TRBJ2-1	TGTGCCAGCAGCCAAATTAAAAGTGCGGAGACTGTAGAGCAGTTCTTC	CASSQIKSAETVEQFF
TRBV3-1/TRBV3-2	TRBD2	.	TRBJ2-3	TGTGCCAGCAGCCAAGTTTTAGCGGGGGGGCCGGGAGATACGCAGTATTTT	CASSQVLAGGPGDTQYF
TRBV3-1/TRBV3-2	TRBD2	.	TRBJ2-1	TGTGCCAGCAGCCAAGGCGTGCTAGCGGGGCTTTTCAATGAGCAGTTCTTC	CASSQGVLAGLFNEQFF
TRBV19	TRBD1	.	TRBJ1-1	TGTGCCATTGGGACAGCGGGCTCGATGAACACTGAAGCTTTCTTT	CAIGTAGSMNTEAFF
TRBV5-8	.	.	TRBJ1-1	TGTGCCAGCAGCACCCGCCGGACAACCACTGAAGCTTTCTTT	CASSTRRTTTEAFF
TRBV5-1	.	.	TRBJ2-7	TGCGCCAGCAGCTTGTCTTCAGGGGTCGAGCAGTACTTC	CASSLSSGVEQYF
TRBV19	.	once	TRBJ2-7	TGTGCCAGTAGTCCCCAGGCCTTCTCCTACGAGCAGTACTTC	CASSPQAFSYEQYF